The rows below give T cell receptor beta chains drawn from one sample of a study of T cell responses to AZD1222 COVID-19 vaccine. Measured with immunoSEQ multiplex PCR; TCRdb has only the in-frame clones, and not every one. Counted here are around 140,000 clones, approximately 85% occurring once; the ten biggest clones make up around 8%. Here the sequenced sample was peripheral blood, taken 28 days after the second dose of the MenACWY control vaccine. The receptors were sampled from an adult who received the MenACWY meningococcal vaccine as a control. CDR3s include the opening cysteine and the closing phenylalanine or tryptophan. The order of the fields is V gene, CDR3 length, J gene, D gene, clone size, CDR3 protein, CDR3 DNA. D genes are given only for firm matches. Some rows have no size entry. The others give once, few or many, or a class for an expanded clone.

v_call: TRBV7-3; cdr3_length: 15; j_call: TRBJ2-5; d_call: NA; clone_size: NA; cdr3_aa: CASSLQKNGQETQYF; cdr3_nt: TGTGCCAGCAGCTTACAGAAAAACGGCCAAGAGACCCAGTACTTC
v_call: TRBV25-1; cdr3_length: 14; j_call: TRBJ2-2; d_call: NA; clone_size: NA; cdr3_aa: CASSSTFGGGELFF; cdr3_nt: TGTGCCAGCAGTAGCACTTTCGGGGGCGGGGAGCTGTTTTTT
v_call: TRBV28; cdr3_length: 14; j_call: TRBJ1-5; d_call: NA; clone_size: many; cdr3_aa: CASRVAEGNQPQHF; cdr3_nt: TGTGCCAGCAGGGTGGCGGAGGGCAATCAGCCCCAGCATTTT
v_call: TRBV2; cdr3_length: 12; j_call: TRBJ2-3; d_call: NA; clone_size: NA; cdr3_aa: CARRDAEATQYF; cdr3_nt: TGTGCCAGGCGGGACGCCGAGGCTACGCAGTATTTT
v_call: TRBV6-6; cdr3_length: 14; j_call: TRBJ2-7; d_call: TRBD1; clone_size: NA; cdr3_aa: CASRIGTGGDEQYF; cdr3_nt: TGTGCCAGCAGAATTGGGACAGGGGGCGACGAGCAGTACTTC
v_call: TRBV30; cdr3_length: 15; j_call: TRBJ1-6; d_call: NA; clone_size: NA; cdr3_aa: CAWSVQEGGNSPLHF; cdr3_nt: TGTGCCTGGAGTGTACAGGAGGGAGGAAATTCACCCCTCCACTTT
v_call: TRBV5-1; cdr3_length: 14; j_call: TRBJ1-1; d_call: TRBD1; clone_size: NA; cdr3_aa: CASSSEQGAAEAFF; cdr3_nt: TGCGCCAGCAGCTCCGAACAGGGGGCTGCTGAAGCTTTCTTT
v_call: TRBV3-1/TRBV3-2; cdr3_length: 14; j_call: TRBJ1-2; d_call: NA; clone_size: NA; cdr3_aa: CASSQRRRSYGYTF; cdr3_nt: TGTGCCAGCAGCCAGAGGCGGCGAAGCTATGGCTACACCTTC
v_call: TRBV4-3; cdr3_length: 18; j_call: TRBJ2-3; d_call: TRBD1; clone_size: NA; cdr3_aa: CASSTPGQGAGLAHTQYF; cdr3_nt: TGCGCCAGCAGCACACCGGGACAGGGGGCCGGATTGGCACATACGCAGTATTTT
v_call: TRBV7-9; cdr3_length: 17; j_call: TRBJ2-6; d_call: NA; clone_size: NA; cdr3_aa: CASSLGRADSGANVLTF; cdr3_nt: TGTGCCAGCAGCTTAGGCAGGGCAGACTCTGGGGCCAACGTCCTGACTTTC
v_call: TRBV5-6; cdr3_length: 14; j_call: TRBJ1-4; d_call: NA; clone_size: few; cdr3_aa: CASSLVDVNEKLFF; cdr3_nt: TGTGCCAGCAGCTTGGTTGATGTGAATGAAAAACTGTTTTTT
v_call: TRBV11-2; cdr3_length: 13; j_call: TRBJ2-2; d_call: NA; clone_size: NA; cdr3_aa: CASRDLRGGELFF; cdr3_nt: TGTGCCAGCAGGGACTTGCGAGGGGGGGAGCTGTTTTTT
v_call: TRBV28; cdr3_length: 16; j_call: TRBJ1-1; d_call: NA; clone_size: NA; cdr3_aa: CASYAFSGSRNTEAFF; cdr3_nt: TGTGCCAGCTATGCCTTTTCAGGGTCCCGGAACACTGAAGCTTTCTTT
v_call: TRBV5-1; cdr3_length: 17; j_call: TRBJ1-6; d_call: TRBD1; clone_size: few; cdr3_aa: CASSFTSGGSYNSPLHF; cdr3_nt: TGCGCCAGCAGCTTCACCTCAGGGGGCTCCTATAATTCACCCCTCCACTTT
v_call: TRBV30; cdr3_length: 11; j_call: TRBJ1-2; d_call: NA; clone_size: NA; cdr3_aa: CAWSVLGGYTF; cdr3_nt: TGTGCCTGGAGTGTACTGGGTGGCTACACCTTC
v_call: TRBV9; cdr3_length: 16; j_call: TRBJ2-1; d_call: TRBD2; clone_size: few; cdr3_aa: CASSGTGGASGTQQFF; cdr3_nt: TGTGCCAGCAGCGGAACAGGAGGAGCTAGCGGGACTCAGCAGTTCTTC
v_call: TRBV7-3; cdr3_length: 12; j_call: TRBJ2-1; d_call: NA; clone_size: NA; cdr3_aa: CASSSTLNEQFF; cdr3_nt: TGTGCCAGCAGCTCGACTCTAAATGAGCAGTTCTTC
v_call: TRBV20-1; cdr3_length: 14; j_call: TRBJ1-5; d_call: NA; clone_size: NA; cdr3_aa: CSASSGGGNQPQHF; cdr3_nt: TGCAGTGCTAGTAGTGGGGGTGGGAATCAGCCCCAGCATTTT
v_call: TRBV19; cdr3_length: 16; j_call: TRBJ2-1; d_call: NA; clone_size: NA; cdr3_aa: CADVGPQGPPRSEQFF; cdr3_nt: TGTGCCGATGTTGGCCCACAGGGACCCCCTCGAAGTGAGCAGTTCTTC
v_call: TRBV6-5; cdr3_length: 14; j_call: TRBJ2-7; d_call: NA; clone_size: NA; cdr3_aa: CASSYGGADDEQYF; cdr3_nt: TGTGCCAGCAGTTACGGGGGAGCAGACGACGAGCAGTACTTC